A selection of T cell receptor beta chains follows, all from one sample in a study of blood T cell repertoires in COVID-19. Profiled with immunoSEQ multiplex PCR; TCRdb holds only in-frame clones, not every one. This sample yields around 230,000 clones, of which about 80% are seen a single time; 2.5% belongs to the top ten. The source material was peripheral blood. The source of these receptors is a woman between 40 and 50 years old with active or convalescent COVID-19. The CDR3 runs from the conserved cysteine through the conserved F or W. Fields, in order: V gene, D gene, clone size, J gene, CDR3 protein, CDR3 DNA. D genes are given only for firm matches. Size is omitted from some rows. Given values are once, few, many or a class for expanded clones.

TRBV6-5	NA	once	TRBJ1-1	CASSELGNTEAFF	TGTGCCAGCTCCGAACTCGGGAACACTGAAGCTTTCTTT
TRBV11-2	TRBD2	NA	TRBJ2-5	CASSPVLAGGGETQYF	TGTGCCAGCAGCCCCGTACTAGCGGGAGGAGGAGAGACCCAGTACTTC
TRBV11-3	NA	once	TRBJ1-2	CASSLGGYRELTPNYGYTF	TGTGCCAGCAGCTTAGGAGGGTACAGGGAATTAACGCCTAACTATGGCTACACCTTC
TRBV30	NA	once	TRBJ1-4	CAWSGGGHSNEKLFF	TGTGCCTGGAGTGGCGGGGGGCATTCTAATGAAAAACTGTTTTTT
TRBV5-1	NA	NA	TRBJ2-4	CASSLATGLGNIQYF	TGCGCCAGCAGCTTGGCCACAGGCCTGGGGAACATTCAGTACTTC
TRBV27	NA	NA	TRBJ1-5	CASSSFERHQPQHF	TGTGCCAGCAGTTCCTTCGAGAGGCATCAGCCCCAGCATTTT
TRBV6-5	NA	NA	TRBJ2-7	CASTRTAGYEQYF	TGTGCCAGCACCAGGACGGCGGGCTACGAGCAGTACTTC
TRBV30	TRBD1	NA	TRBJ1-4	CAWARQGLGEKLFF	TGTGCCTGGGCGAGACAGGGCTTGGGTGAAAAACTGTTTTTT
TRBV6-2/TRBV6-3	NA	NA	TRBJ1-2	CASSPFKTGHYGYTF	TGTGCCAGCAGTCCGTTCAAAACAGGGCACTATGGCTACACCTTC
TRBV7-2	TRBD2	NA	TRBJ2-7	CASSFRTSGGLGEQYF	TGTGCCAGCAGCTTCCGGACTAGCGGGGGACTTGGCGAGCAGTACTTC
TRBV5-1	NA	NA	TRBJ2-5	CASSLWAAQGETQYF	TGCGCCAGCAGCTTGTGGGCAGCCCAAGGAGAGACCCAGTACTTC
TRBV2	TRBD1	NA	TRBJ1-2	CASSPDRAVPGYTF	TGTGCCAGCAGTCCCGACAGGGCTGTGCCTGGCTACACCTTC
TRBV7-2	TRBD1	NA	TRBJ2-2	CASRQDRANTGELFF	TGTGCCAGCAGACAGGACAGGGCGAACACCGGGGAGCTGTTTTTT
TRBV15	TRBD2	NA	TRBJ2-1	CATSRGRLAAYNEQFF	TGTGCCACCAGCAGAGGCCGACTAGCTGCATACAATGAGCAGTTCTTC
TRBV2	NA	NA	TRBJ2-3	CASWAGSTDTQYF	TGTGCCAGCTGGGCAGGGAGCACAGATACGCAGTATTTT
TRBV27	NA	NA	TRBJ1-6	CASSEPAPGGSPLHF	TGTGCCAGCAGCGAACCGGCCCCAGGTGGTTCACCCCTCCACTTT
TRBV12-3/TRBV12-4	NA	NA	TRBJ1-6	CASSFLLNSPLHF	TGTGCCAGCAGTTTCCTCCTTAATTCACCCCTCCACTTT
TRBV5-5	TRBD1	NA	TRBJ1-6	CASSFGQGTSPLHF	TGTGCCAGCAGCTTCGGACAGGGAACTTCACCCCTCCACTTT
TRBV24-1	NA	few	TRBJ2-2	CATSDPGRQKTGELFF	TGTGCCACCAGTGATCCTGGGCGACAGAAGACCGGGGAGCTGTTTTTT
TRBV19	NA	NA	TRBJ2-7	CASSETGAYEQYF	TGTGCCAGTAGTGAGACAGGAGCCTACGAGCAGTACTTC
TRBV12-5	NA	once	TRBJ2-5	CASGSGTRQETQYF	TGTGCTAGTGGTTCGGGGACACGCCAAGAGACCCAGTACTTC
TRBV4-1	NA	once	TRBJ1-2	CASSQDFPEYGYTF	TGCGCCAGCAGCCAAGATTTCCCTGAGTATGGCTACACCTTC
TRBV5-5	NA	NA	TRBJ1-5	CASSLSVAHSNQPQHF	TGTGCCAGCAGCTTGAGTGTGGCTCATAGCAATCAGCCCCAGCATTTT
TRBV7-9	NA	NA	TRBJ1-1	CASSLSEAMNTEAFF	TGTGCCAGCAGCTTATCTGAAGCAATGAACACTGAAGCTTTCTTT
TRBV7-9	NA	NA	TRBJ2-7	CASSLGRTVEQYF	TGTGCCAGCAGCTTGGGTAGGACAGTCGAGCAGTACTTC
TRBV5-4	TRBD2	NA	TRBJ2-3	CASSRGLAGPSTDTQYF	TGTGCCAGCAGCCGCGGGCTAGCGGGCCCTAGCACAGATACGCAGTATTTT
TRBV7-2	TRBD1	NA	TRBJ1-5	CASSLADRGSNQPQHF	TGTGCCAGCAGCTTAGCGGACAGGGGTAGCAATCAGCCCCAGCATTTT
TRBV5-4	TRBD2	NA	TRBJ2-1	CASSLQLADEQFF	TGTGCCAGCAGCTTGCAGCTAGCGGATGAGCAGTTCTTC
TRBV7-8	TRBD1	NA	TRBJ1-5	CASSPRTGPNQPQHF	TGTGCCAGCAGCCCCCGGACAGGACCCAATCAGCCCCAGCATTTT
TRBV24-1	NA	NA	TRBJ1-5	CATSDAHQGQPQHF	TGTGCCACCAGTGATGCCCATCAGGGTCAGCCCCAGCATTTT
TRBV2	NA	NA	TRBJ2-1	CASSEIGNEQFF	TGTGCCAGCAGTGAAATCGGGAATGAGCAGTTCTTC
TRBV28	NA	NA	TRBJ1-4	CASSITTRLNEKLFF	TGTGCCAGCAGCATCACGACAAGGTTGAATGAAAAACTGTTTTTT
TRBV5-1	TRBD1	NA	TRBJ2-7	CASSRTGVLTEQYF	TGCGCCAGCAGCCGTACAGGGGTGCTCACCGAGCAGTACTTC
TRBV6-6	TRBD1	NA	TRBJ1-1	CASIKDRGLTEAFF	TGTGCCAGCATCAAGGACAGGGGTCTCACTGAAGCTTTCTTT
TRBV29-1	TRBD2	once	TRBJ2-7	CSVTGGFGSYEQYF	TGCAGCGTTACGGGAGGGTTCGGCTCCTACGAGCAGTACTTC
TRBV12-5	NA	NA	TRBJ1-5	CASGFAKLQGFGLNQPQHF	TGTGCTAGTGGTTTTGCAAAACTCCAGGGTTTTGGGTTAAATCAGCCCCAGCATTTT